The 9 T cell receptor beta chains in this list originate from one sample, sequenced in a study of blood T cells in healthy people across ages. A second about 6 to 12 cycle PCR used barcoded and J-beta primers. In TCRdb, the 5' RACE reads were re-called with MiXCR into one record per CDR3 protein. The sample holds roughly 2 million distinct CDR3 sequences, roughly 50% seen once. The sample taken for sequencing was blood. The receptors stem from a woman in her thirties or forties in good health.

The rearrangement links TRBV7-6 to TRBJ2-5, with D possibly being TRBD1 (6 bases). The J call could be wrong; TRBJ2-7 is a better fit for the DNA end. Germline V gene lookup returns CDR1 SGHVS and CDR2 FNYEAQ. The CDR3 loop spans 14 amino acids. The CDR3 coding sequence is TGTGCCAGCAGCTTAGGCACGACAGGAACCGAGCAGTACTTC. Encoded protein: CASSLGTTGTEQYF.

The CDR3 DNA sequence: TGCGCCAGCAGCCCTAACCCGGCCGCGGGGCGCTACACCTTC. Encoded protein: CASSPNPAAGRYTF. The gene calls are TRBV4-3 and TRBJ1-2; TRBD1 might be the D (5 bases). This CDR3 is built from 14 residues. The germline CDR1 and CDR2 sequences are LGHNA and YSLEER. The germline V and J ends were trimmed by 4 bases and 9 bases, with 18 bases remaining between them.

On this clonotype itself: One junction end does not reproduce the germline sequence, and a read error may be involved. V usage is TRBV7-9 and J usage is TRBJ2-4, with 7 nucleotides matching TRBD1. TRBJ2-5 explains the end of the DNA better; the J call may be wrong. CDR3 length: 16 residues. The germline V gene has CDR1 SEHNR and CDR2 FQNEAQ (reference sequence). The CDR3 here is CAGSLPTGHPQETQYF. As DNA, the CDR3 is TGTGCCGGCAGCTTACCGACAGGGCATCCCCAAGAGACCCAGTACTTC.

The rearrangement links TRBV28 to TRBJ1-5; the D gene is possibly TRBD1 (6 bases). Trimming removed 5 bases from V and 2 bases from J, with 16 bases in between. Germline V gene lookup returns CDR1 MDHEN and CDR2 SYDVKM. The CDR3 is 16 residues long. DNA of the CDR3: TGTGCCAGCAGTGGGGGACATCCCATGGGCAATCAGCCCCAGCATTTT. This encodes CASSGGHPMGNQPQHF. The whole variable domain, filled in from reference TRBV28 and TRBJ1-5, reads DVKVTQSSRYLVKRTGEKVFLECVQDMDHENMFWYRQDPGLGLRLIYFSYDVKMKEKGDIPEGYSVSREKKERFSLILESASTNQTSMYLCASSGGHPMGNQPQHFGDGTRLSIL.

DNA of the CDR3: TGTGCCAGCAGTTACTGGCTGGCCGGGGGGAGTGAAGCTTTCTTT. Its protein product is CASSYWLAGGSEAFF. This chain links TRBV6-6 with TRBJ1-1; weak D call: TRBD1 (5 bases). Germline V CDR1 and CDR2: MNHNY, SVGAGI (reference sequence). This CDR3 has 15 residues. The germline V and J ends were trimmed by 1 base and 7 bases, with 16 bases remaining between them.

The genes are TRBV24-1 and TRBJ2-6; D is possibly TRBD1 (5 bases). The CDR3 totals 14 residues. V lost 9 bases and J 0 bases, leaving 8 bases between the germline ends. Germline CDR1 is KGHDR and CDR2 is SFDVKD. In DNA form, the CDR3 reads TGTGCCACCCAAGACAGCTCTGGGGCCAACGTCCTGACTTTC. Its translation: CATQDSSGANVLTF.

This clonotype was picked up a small number of times. The genes are TRBV20-1 and TRBJ2-7; D gene unclear. The CDR3 covers 12 residues. Germline assignment: CDR1 DFQATT and CDR2 SNEGSKA (reference sequence). With 1 base removed from V and 5 bases from J, the gap between germline ends came to 9 bases. The CDR3 DNA follows: TGCAGTGCTAGAGGGCAGGTGAACGAGCAGTACTTC. This gives the protein CSARGQVNEQYF.

This clonotype appeared a few times. The chain carries TRBV7-2 and TRBJ1-2; D is unclear. The germline gives CDR1 SGHTA, CDR2 FQGNSA. Trimming removed 6 bases from V and 4 bases from J, with 12 bases in between. This CDR3 region has 13 residues. DNA for the CDR3: TGTGCCAGCAGTCCCGACGGCACCTATGGCTACACCTTC. The encoded protein is CASSPDGTYGYTF.

In its sample, this clonotype was seen many times. This chain joins TRBV7-2 and TRBJ2-3, with 7 bases identical to TRBD2. This CDR3 comprises 16 residues. Germline V gene data show CDR1 as SGHTA and CDR2 as FQGNSA. Trimming took 4 bases from V and 2 from J; bases not matched to a gene: 9. As DNA, the CDR3 is TGTGCCAGCAGCTCAGCCGGGACTACCAACACAGATACGCAGTATTTT. Protein sequence: CASSSAGTTNTDTQYF.